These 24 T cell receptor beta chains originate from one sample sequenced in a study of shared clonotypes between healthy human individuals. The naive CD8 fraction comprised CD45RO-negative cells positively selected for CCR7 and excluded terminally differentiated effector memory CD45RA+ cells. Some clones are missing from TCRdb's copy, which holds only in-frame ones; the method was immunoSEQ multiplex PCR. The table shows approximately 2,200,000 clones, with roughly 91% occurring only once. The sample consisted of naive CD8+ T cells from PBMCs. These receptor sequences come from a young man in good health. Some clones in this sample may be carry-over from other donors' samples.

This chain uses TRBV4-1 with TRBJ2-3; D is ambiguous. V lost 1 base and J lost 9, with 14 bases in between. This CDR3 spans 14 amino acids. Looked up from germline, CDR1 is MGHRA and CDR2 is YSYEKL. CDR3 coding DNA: TGCGCCAGCAGCCAAGCCCCCGACGGAAGGACGCAGTATTTT. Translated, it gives CASSQAPDGRTQYF.

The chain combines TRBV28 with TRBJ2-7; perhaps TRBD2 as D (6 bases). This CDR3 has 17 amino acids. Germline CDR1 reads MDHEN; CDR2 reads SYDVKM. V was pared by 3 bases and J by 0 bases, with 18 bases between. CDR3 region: CASSLGPYGGASYEQYF. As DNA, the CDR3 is TGTGCCAGCAGTTTGGGGCCTTACGGCGGGGCCTCCTACGAGCAGTACTTC.

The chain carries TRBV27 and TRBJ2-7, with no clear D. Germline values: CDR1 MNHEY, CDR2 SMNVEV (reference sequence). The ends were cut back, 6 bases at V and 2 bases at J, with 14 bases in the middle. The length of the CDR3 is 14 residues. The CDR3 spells CASSSLDTTYEQYF. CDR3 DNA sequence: TGTGCCAGCAGCTCATTAGACACGACCTACGAGCAGTACTTC.

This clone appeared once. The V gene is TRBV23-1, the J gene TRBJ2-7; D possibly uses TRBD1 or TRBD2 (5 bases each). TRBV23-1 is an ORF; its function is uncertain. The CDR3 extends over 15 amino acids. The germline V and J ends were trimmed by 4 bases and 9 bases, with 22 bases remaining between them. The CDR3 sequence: CASSLCREPRFGQYF. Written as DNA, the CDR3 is TGCGCCAGCAGTCTTTGCAGGGAGCCACGCTTTGGGCAGTACTTC.

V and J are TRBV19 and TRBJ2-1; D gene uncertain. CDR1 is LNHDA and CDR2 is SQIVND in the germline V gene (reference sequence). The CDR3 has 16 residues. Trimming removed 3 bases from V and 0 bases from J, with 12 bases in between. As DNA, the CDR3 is TGTGCCAGTAGTATCACAAGGATGAGCTCCTACAATGAGCAGTTCTTC. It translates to CASSITRMSSYNEQFF.

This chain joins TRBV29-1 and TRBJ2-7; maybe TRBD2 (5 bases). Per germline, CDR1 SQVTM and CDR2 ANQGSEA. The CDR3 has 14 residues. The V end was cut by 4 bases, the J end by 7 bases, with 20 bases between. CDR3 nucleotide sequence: TGCAGCGTTGCGGCAGACGGGGTACTACGGGAGCAGTACTTC. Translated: CSVAADGVLREQYF.

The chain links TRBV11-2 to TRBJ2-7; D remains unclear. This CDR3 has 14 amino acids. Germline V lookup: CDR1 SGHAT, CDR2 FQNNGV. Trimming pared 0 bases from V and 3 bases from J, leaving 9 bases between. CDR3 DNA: TGTGCCAGCAGCTTAGACTACCAGAGCTACGAGCAGTACTTC. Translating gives CASSLDYQSYEQYF.

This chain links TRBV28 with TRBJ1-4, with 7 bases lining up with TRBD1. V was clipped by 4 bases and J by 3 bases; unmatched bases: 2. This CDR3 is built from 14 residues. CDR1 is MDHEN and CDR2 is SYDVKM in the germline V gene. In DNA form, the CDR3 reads TGTGCCAGCAGTTGGGGGACAGCTAATGAAAAACTGTTTTTT. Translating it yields CASSWGTANEKLFF. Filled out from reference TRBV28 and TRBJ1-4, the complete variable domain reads DVKVTQSSRYLVKRTGEKVFLECVQDMDHENMFWYRQDPGLGLRLIYFSYDVKMKEKGDIPEGYSVSREKKERFSLILESASTNQTSMYLCASSWGTANEKLFFGSGTQLSVL.

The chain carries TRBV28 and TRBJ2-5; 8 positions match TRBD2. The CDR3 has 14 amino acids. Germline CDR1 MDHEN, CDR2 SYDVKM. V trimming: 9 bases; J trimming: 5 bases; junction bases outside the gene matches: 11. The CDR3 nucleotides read TGTGCCAGTGAACCGGGAGGGAACCGGGAGACCCAGTACTTC. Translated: CASEPGGNRETQYF.

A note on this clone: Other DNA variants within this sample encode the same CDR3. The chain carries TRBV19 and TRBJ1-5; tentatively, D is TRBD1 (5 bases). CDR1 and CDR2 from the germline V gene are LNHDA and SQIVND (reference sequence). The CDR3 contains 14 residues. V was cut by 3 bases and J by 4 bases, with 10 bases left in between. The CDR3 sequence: CASSIRDSNQPQHF. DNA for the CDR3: TGTGCCAGTAGTATCAGGGATTCAAATCAGCCCCAGCATTTT.

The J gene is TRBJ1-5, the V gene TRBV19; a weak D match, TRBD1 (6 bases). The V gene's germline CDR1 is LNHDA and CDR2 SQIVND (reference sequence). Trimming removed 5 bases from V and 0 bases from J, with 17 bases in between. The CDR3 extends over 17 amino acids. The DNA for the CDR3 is TGTGCCAGTAGTGCGACAGGAGGGAGCCATAGCAATCAGCCCCAGCATTTT. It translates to CASSATGGSHSNQPQHF.

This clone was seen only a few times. The DNA for the CDR3 is TGTGCCAGCTCACCGCCGGGACAGGACCTTTTGAACACTGAAGCTTTCTTT. Amino acids: CASSPPGQDLLNTEAFF. The chain carries TRBV18 and TRBJ1-1; 8 bases align to TRBD1. The trim removed 3 bases at V and 0 bases at J, leaving 9 bases unmatched. This CDR3 is built from 17 residues. Germline CDR1 KGHSH, CDR2 LQKENI.

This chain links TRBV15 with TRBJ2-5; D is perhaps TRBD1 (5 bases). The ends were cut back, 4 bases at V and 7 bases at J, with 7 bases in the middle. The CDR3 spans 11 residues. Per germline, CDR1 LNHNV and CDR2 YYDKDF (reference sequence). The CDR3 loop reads CATSTQGTQYF. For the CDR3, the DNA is TGTGCCACCAGCACCCAGGGGACCCAGTACTTC.

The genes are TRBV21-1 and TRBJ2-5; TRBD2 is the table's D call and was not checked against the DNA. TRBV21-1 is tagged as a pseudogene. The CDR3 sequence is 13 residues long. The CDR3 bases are TGTGCCAGCAGCGTCAAGCCCCAAGAGACCCAGTACTTC. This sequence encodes CASSVKPQETQYF.

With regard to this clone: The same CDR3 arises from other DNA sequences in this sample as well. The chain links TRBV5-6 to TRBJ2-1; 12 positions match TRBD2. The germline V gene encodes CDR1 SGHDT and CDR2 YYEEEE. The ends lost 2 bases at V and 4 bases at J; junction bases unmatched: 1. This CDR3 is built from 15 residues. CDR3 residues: CASSFGTSGYNEQFF. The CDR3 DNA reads TGTGCCAGCAGCTTCGGGACTAGCGGGTACAATGAGCAGTTCTTC.

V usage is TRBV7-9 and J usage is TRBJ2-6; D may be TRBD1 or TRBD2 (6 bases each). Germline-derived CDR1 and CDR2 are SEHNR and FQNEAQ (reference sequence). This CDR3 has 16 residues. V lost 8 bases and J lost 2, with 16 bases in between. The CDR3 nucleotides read TGTGCCAGCCCCCAGTGGGGGGCCCCTGGGGCCAACGTCCTGACTTTC. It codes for CASPQWGAPGANVLTF.

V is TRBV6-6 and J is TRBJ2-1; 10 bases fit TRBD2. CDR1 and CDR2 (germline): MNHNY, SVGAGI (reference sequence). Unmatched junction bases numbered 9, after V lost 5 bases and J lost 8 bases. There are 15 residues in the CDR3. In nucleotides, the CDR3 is TGTGCCAGCAGTGACAGTAGCGGGAGGTTCGATGAGCAGTTCTTC. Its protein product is CASSDSSGRFDEQFF.

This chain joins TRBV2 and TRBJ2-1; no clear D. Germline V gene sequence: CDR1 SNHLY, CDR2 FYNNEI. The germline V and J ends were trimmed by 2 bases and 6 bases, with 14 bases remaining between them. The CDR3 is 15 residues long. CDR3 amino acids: CASSEWRSNVNEQFF. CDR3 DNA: TGTGCCAGCAGTGAATGGCGGTCGAACGTCAATGAGCAGTTCTTC.

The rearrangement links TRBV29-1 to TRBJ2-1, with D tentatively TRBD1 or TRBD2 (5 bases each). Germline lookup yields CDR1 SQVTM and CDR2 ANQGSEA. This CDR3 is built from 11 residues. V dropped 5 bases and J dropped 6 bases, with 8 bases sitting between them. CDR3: CSVNGGNEQFF. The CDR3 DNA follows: TGCAGCGTTAATGGGGGCAATGAGCAGTTCTTC.

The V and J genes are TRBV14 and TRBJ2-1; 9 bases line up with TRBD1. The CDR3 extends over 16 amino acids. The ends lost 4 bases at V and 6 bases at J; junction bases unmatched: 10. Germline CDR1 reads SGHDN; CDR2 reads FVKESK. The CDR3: CASSPPGTGRRNEQFF. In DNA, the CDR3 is TGTGCCAGCAGCCCCCCCGGGACAGGGCGGCGCAATGAGCAGTTCTTC.

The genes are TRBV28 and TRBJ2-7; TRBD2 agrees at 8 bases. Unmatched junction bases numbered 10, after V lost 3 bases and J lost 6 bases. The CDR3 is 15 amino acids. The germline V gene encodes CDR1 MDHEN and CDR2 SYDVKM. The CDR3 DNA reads TGTGCCAGCAGTTTCATGCGGGAGGCGGGCCCCGAGCAGTACTTC. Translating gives CASSFMREAGPEQYF. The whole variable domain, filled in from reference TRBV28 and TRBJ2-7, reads DVKVTQSSRYLVKRTGEKVFLECVQDMDHENMFWYRQDPGLGLRLIYFSYDVKMKEKGDIPEGYSVSREKKERFSLILESASTNQTSMYLCASSFMREAGPEQYFGPGTRLTVT.

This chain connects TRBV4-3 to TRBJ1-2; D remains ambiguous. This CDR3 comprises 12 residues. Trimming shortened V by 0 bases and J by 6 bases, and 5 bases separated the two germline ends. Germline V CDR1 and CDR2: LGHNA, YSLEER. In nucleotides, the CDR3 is TGCGCCAGCAGCCAAGATCGCCATGGCTACACCTTC. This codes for CASSQDRHGYTF.

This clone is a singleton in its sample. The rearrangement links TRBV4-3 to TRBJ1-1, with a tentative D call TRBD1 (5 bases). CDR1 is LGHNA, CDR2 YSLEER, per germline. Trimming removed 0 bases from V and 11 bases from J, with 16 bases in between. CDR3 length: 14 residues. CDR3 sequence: CASSQDSTGGRAFF. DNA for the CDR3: TGCGCCAGCAGCCAAGATTCAACAGGCGGGCGGGCTTTCTTT.

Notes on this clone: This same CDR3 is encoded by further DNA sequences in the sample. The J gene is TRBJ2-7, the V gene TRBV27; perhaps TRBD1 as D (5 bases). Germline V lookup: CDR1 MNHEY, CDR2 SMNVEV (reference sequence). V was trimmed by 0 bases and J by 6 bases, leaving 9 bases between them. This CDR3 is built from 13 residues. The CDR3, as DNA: TGTGCCAGCAGTTTATCTAGGGGAAGCGAGCAGTACTTC. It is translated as CASSLSRGSEQYF.